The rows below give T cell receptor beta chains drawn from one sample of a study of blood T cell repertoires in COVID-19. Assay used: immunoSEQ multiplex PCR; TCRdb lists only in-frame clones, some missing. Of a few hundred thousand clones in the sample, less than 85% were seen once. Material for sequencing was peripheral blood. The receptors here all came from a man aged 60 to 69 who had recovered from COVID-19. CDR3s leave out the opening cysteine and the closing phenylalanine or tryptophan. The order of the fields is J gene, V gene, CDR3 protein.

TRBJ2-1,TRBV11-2,ASSFRGGRSGNEQF
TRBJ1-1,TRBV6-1,ASSEIFGRSAEAF
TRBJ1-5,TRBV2,ASSRDRDGRGNQPQH
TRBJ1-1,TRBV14,ASSQVLALDTEAF
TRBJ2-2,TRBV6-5,ASSQAGETGELF
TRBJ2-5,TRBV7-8,ASSTGQGTETQY
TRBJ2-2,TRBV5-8,ASSSQAMSNTGELF
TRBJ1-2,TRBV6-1,ASSEARGQSYT
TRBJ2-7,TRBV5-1,ASSFDRGSYEQY
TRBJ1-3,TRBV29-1,SVSETGGAGNTIY
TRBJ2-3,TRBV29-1,SVVPSADTQY
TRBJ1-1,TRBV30,AWNQNRAGNTEAF
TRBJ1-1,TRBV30,AWTIRGGAF
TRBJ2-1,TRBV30,AWRRLRGRNEQF
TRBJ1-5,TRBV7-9,ASSQSTGGLDFAQPQH
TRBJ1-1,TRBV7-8,ASSFRQMNTEAF
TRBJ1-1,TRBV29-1,SVEDLAVSPEAF
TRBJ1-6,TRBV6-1,ASSEPQGWGNSPLH
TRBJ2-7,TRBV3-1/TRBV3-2,ASSEPPTYEQY
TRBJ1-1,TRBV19,ASSIGRTEAF
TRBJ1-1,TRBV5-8,ASSLRGLTNTEAF
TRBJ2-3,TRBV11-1,ASSLLDLLTDTQY
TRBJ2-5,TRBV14,ASSQRKTSRGQETQY
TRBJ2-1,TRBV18,ASSPLDTGGFAQF
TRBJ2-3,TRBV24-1,ATSDPGTVTDTQY
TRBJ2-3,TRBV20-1,SASVSVSTDTQY
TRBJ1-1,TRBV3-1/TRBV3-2,ASSQRGTGNTEAF
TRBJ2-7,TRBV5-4,ASSNVAGGKAYEQY
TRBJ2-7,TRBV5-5,ASSLGRLAGTGEQY
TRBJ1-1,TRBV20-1,SASKADTEAF
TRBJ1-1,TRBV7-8,ASSLADSFEAF
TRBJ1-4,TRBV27,ASSFSRQGIGEKLF
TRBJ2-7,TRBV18,ASKTSGRFYEQY
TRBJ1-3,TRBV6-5,ASKGRGISGNTIY
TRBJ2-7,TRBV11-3,ASSSRTGVEQY
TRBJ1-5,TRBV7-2,ASSLDYRSQPQH
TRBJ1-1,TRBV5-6,ASSLPGPTEAF
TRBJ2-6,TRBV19,ASSLYRVTGANVLT
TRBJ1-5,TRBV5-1,ASSPGTGGSNQPQH
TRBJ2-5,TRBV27,ASSTQVQETQY
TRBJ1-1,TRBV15,ATSRVRGQGEAF